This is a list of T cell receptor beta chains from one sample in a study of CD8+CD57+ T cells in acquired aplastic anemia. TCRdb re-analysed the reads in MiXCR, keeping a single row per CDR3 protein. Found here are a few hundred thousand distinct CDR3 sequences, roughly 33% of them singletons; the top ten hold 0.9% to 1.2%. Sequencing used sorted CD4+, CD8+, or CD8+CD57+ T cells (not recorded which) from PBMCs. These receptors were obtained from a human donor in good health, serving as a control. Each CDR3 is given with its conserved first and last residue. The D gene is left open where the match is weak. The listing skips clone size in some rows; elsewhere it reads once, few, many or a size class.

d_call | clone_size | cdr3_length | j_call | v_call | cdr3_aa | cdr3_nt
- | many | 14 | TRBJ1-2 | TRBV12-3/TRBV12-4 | CASSLGSGNYGYTF | TGTGCCAGCAGTTTAGGGTCCGGAAACTATGGCTACACCTTC
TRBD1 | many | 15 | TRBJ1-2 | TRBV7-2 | CASSLTTGTMWGYTF | TGTGCCAGCAGCCTGACGACAGGGACAATGTGGGGCTACACCTTC
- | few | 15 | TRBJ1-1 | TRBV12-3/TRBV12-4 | CASSSWGGPNTEAFF | TGTGCCAGCAGTTCATGGGGGGGCCCGAACACTGAAGCTTTCTTT
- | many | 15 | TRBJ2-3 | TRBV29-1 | CSVATRGGDPDTQYF | TGCAGCGTTGCCACGCGAGGGGGTGACCCAGATACGCAGTATTTT
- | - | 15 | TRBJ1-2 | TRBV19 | CASTIGQGLNYGYTF | TGTGCCAGTACCATTGGGCAGGGATTGAACTATGGCTACACCTTC
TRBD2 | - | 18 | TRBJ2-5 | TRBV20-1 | CSARELAGGAGWSETQYF | TGCAGTGCTAGAGAGCTAGCGGGGGGGGCAGGATGGTCAGAGACCCAGTACTTC
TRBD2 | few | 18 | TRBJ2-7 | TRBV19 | CASSILISTSGSVYEQYF | TGTGCCAGTAGTATTCTAATCTCGACTAGCGGGAGTGTCTACGAGCAGTACTTC
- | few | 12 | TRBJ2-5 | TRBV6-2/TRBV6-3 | CASSQISETQYF | TGTGCCAGCAGCCAGATCTCGGAGACCCAGTACTTC
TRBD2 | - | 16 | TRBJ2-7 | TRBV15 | CATSRYTSGISYEQYF | TGTGCCACCAGCAGGTACACTAGCGGGATTTCCTACGAGCAGTACTTC
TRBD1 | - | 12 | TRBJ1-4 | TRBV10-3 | CATRDREEKLFF | TGTGCCACACGGGACAGGGAGGAAAAACTGTTTTTT
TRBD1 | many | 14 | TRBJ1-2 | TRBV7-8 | CASSSRQGNYGYTF | TGTGCCAGCAGCTCCAGACAGGGAAACTATGGCTACACCTTC
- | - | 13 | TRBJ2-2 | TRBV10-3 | CASRWTDTGELFF | TGTGCCAGCAGGTGGACAGACACCGGGGAGCTGTTTTTT
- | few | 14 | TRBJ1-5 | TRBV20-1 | CSAVGDSGNQPQHF | TGCAGTGCTGTGGGGGATTCTGGCAATCAGCCCCAGCATTTT
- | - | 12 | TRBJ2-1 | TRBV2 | CASSDGPGEQFF | TGTGCCAGCAGTGATGGACCGGGGGAGCAGTTCTTC
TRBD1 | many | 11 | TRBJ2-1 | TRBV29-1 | CSVGTGDEQFF | TGCAGCGTTGGGACAGGCGATGAGCAGTTCTTC
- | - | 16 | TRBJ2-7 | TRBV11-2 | CASSFVKHSKIGEQYF | TGTGCCAGCAGCTTTGTTAAACATTCTAAGATAGGGGAGCAGTACTTC
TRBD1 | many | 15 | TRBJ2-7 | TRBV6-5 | CASSYSGTGVDEQYF | TGTGCCAGCAGTTACTCGGGGACAGGTGTCGACGAGCAGTACTTC
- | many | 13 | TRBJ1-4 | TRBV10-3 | CAISGATNEKLFF | TGTGCCATCAGTGGTGCAACTAATGAAAAACTGTTTTTT
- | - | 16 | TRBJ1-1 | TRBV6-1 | CASSPGKGFMNTEAFF | TGTGCCAGCAGCCCCGGGAAGGGGTTTATGAACACTGAAGCTTTCTTT
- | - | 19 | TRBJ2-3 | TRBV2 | CASSEEWLSRGTRTDTQYF | TGTGCCAGCAGTGAAGAGTGGCTCAGTCGTGGGACACGCACAGATACGCAGTATTTT
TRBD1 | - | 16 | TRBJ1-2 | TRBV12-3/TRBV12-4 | CASSLEDRGGGYGYTF | TGTGCCAGCAGTTTAGAGGACAGGGGCGGCGGCTATGGCTACACCTTC
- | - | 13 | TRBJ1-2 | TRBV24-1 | CATSQGPGYGYTF | TGTGCCACCAGTCAGGGGCCAGGCTATGGCTACACCTTC
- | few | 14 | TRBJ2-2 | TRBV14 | CASSQELATGELFF | TGTGCCAGCAGCCAGGAACTAGCCACCGGGGAGCTGTTTTTT
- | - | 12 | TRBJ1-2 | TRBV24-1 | CASTSAGHGYTF | TGTGCCAGCACGTCGGCAGGGCACGGCTACACCTTC
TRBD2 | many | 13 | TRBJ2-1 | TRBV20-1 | CSARAPALAGLFF | TGCAGTGCTAGAGCCCCCGCTTTAGCGGGACTGTTCTTC
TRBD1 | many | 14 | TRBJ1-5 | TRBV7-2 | CASSVTGAGQPQHF | TGTGCCAGCAGCGTGACAGGGGCCGGTCAGCCCCAGCATTTT
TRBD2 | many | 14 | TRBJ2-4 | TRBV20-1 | CSARGRDGGNIQYF | TGCAGTGCTAGGGGTAGGGACGGGGGGAACATTCAGTACTTC
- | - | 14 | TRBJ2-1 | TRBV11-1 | CASSLAGAASEQFF | TGTGCCAGCAGCTTAGCGGGGGCAGCAAGTGAGCAGTTCTTC
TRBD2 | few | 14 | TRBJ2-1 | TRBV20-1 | CSAVSGSWGNEQFF | TGCAGTGCCGTCAGCGGGAGTTGGGGCAATGAGCAGTTCTTC
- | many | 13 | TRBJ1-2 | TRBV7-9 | CASSLVTDHGYTF | TGTGCCAGCAGCTTAGTAACTGATCATGGCTACACCTTC
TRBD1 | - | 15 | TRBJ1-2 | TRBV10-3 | CAISKPDRDIGGYTF | TGTGCCATCAGTAAACCGGACAGGGACATCGGCGGCTACACCTTC
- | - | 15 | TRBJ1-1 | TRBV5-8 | CASSRRGALDTEAFF | TGTGCCAGCAGCAGAAGGGGGGCACTGGACACTGAAGCTTTCTTT
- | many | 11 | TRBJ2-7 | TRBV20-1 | CSTIEGREQYF | TGCAGCACTATTGAGGGCCGCGAGCAGTACTTC
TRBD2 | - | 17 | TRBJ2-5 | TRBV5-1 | CASSSTSGGTYQETQYF | TGCGCCAGCAGCTCAACTAGCGGGGGGACGTACCAAGAGACCCAGTACTTC
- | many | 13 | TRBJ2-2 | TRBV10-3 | CATVGGNTGELFF | TGTGCCACCGTCGGGGGTAACACCGGGGAGCTGTTTTTT
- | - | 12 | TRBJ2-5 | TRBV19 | CASSIGRETQYF | TGTGCCAGTAGTATTGGTAGAGAGACCCAGTACTTC
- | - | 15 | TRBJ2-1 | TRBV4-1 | CASSRGIRGDGEQFF | TGCGCCAGCAGCCGAGGGATCAGAGGCGACGGTGAGCAGTTCTTC
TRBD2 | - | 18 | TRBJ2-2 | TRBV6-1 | CASSKKGLAGDGTGELFF | TGTGCCAGCAGTAAGAAGGGACTAGCGGGGGATGGCACCGGGGAGCTGTTTTTT
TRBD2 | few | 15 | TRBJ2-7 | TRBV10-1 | CASSDSASGYYEQYF | TGCGCCAGCAGTGATTCGGCTAGCGGATACTACGAGCAGTACTTC
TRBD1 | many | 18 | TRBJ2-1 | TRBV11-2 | CASSSRGLQGAGVNEQFF | TGTGCCAGCAGCTCTCGAGGGCTACAGGGGGCAGGGGTCAATGAGCAGTTCTTC
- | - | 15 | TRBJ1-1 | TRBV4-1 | CASSQGGLMSTEAFF | TGCGCCAGCAGCCAAGGGGGACTCATGAGCACTGAAGCTTTCTTT
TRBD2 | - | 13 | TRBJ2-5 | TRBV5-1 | CASGLAEEETQYF | TGCGCCAGCGGACTAGCGGAAGAAGAGACCCAGTACTTC
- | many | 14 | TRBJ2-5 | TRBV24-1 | CATSDPWTGETQYF | TGTGCCACCAGTGACCCCTGGACCGGAGAGACCCAGTACTTC
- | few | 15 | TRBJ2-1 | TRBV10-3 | CASRVGLSKGYEQFF | TGTGCCAGCAGGGTGGGACTCTCGAAGGGCTATGAGCAGTTCTTC
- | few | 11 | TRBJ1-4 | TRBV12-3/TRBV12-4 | CASRYGEKLFF | TGTGCCAGCAGATACGGGGAAAAACTGTTTTTT
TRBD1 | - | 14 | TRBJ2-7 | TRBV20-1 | CSARAGTGVYERHF | TGCAGTGCTCGAGCCGGGACAGGGGTTTACGAGCGGCACTTC
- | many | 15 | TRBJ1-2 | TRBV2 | CASSDSGAFHYGYTF | TGTGCCAGCAGCGATTCCGGGGCCTTTCACTATGGCTACACCTTC
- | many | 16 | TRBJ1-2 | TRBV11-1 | CASSLAEASPYYGYTF | TGTGCCAGCAGCTTAGCAGAGGCCAGCCCATACTATGGCTACACCTTC